The rows below give T cell receptor beta chains drawn from one sample of a study of response to subunit inactivated influenza vaccine. MiXCR, run by TCRdb on the RT-PCR reads, gives a single entry per CDR3 protein. The data contain 170,000 or so distinct CDR3 sequences, over 8.5% of them singletons. Sample: CD8+ T cells sorted from PBMCs, taken less than 25 months after vaccination. The origin of the receptors is a man between 50 and 69 years old who received an inactivated influenza vaccine. Both conserved end residues are part of each CDR3. Each record gives: J gene, V gene, D gene, CDR3 length, clone size, CDR3 protein, CDR3 DNA. The D gene is left open where the match is weak. Clone size is not always given. Where it is, it says once, few, many or a class for expanded clones.

>TRBJ2-3|TRBV28|TRBD2|16|-
CASSLLLAGGTDTQYF
TGTGCCAGCAGTCTCCTACTAGCGGGGGGGACAGATACGCAGTATTTT
>TRBJ2-3|TRBV3-1|TRBD2|17|many
CASSQEAWTSGVNTQYF
TGTGCCAGCAGCCAAGAGGCCTGGACTAGCGGGGTTAACACGCAGTATTTT
>TRBJ2-7|TRBV4-1|TRBD2|17|-
CASSQEPGLAGVYEQYF
TGCGCCAGCAGCCAAGAACCGGGACTAGCGGGGGTGTACGAGCAGTACTTC
>TRBJ2-7|TRBV5-1|TRBD1|16|few
CASSFYGQGLGYEQYF
TGCGCCAGCAGCTTCTACGGACAGGGACTGGGCTACGAGCAGTACTTC
>TRBJ2-2|TRBV28|-|13|few
CASSLFVGGELFF
TGTGCCAGCAGTTTGTTTGTTGGCGGGGAGCTGTTTTTT
>TRBJ2-2|TRBV24-1|TRBD2|17|few
CATSDLGTSGVTGELFF
TGTGCCACCAGTGACCTCGGGACTAGCGGGGTCACCGGGGAGCTGTTTTTT
>TRBJ2-1|TRBV2|TRBD2|14|-
CASSGLAWGDEQFF
TGTGCCAGCTCAGGACTAGCCTGGGGCGATGAGCAGTTCTTC
>TRBJ2-5|TRBV4-3|TRBD2|15|few
CASSQGGGFAETQYF
TGCGCCAGCAGCCAAGGGGGGGGTTTTGCGGAGACCCAGTACTTC
>TRBJ2-1|TRBV12-3/TRBV12-4|-|16|-
CASSFPPGVKGHEQFF
TGTGCCAGCAGTTTTCCCCCCGGGGTGAAGGGGCATGAGCAGTTCTTC
>TRBJ2-7|TRBV19|-|14|many
CATAVQQSSYEQYF
TGTGCCACCGCTGTACAACAGAGCTCCTACGAGCAGTACTTC
>TRBJ2-5|TRBV7-7|-|15|few
CASSPAPGPQETQYF
TGTGCCAGCAGCCCAGCGCCAGGCCCCCAAGAGACCCAGTACTTC
>TRBJ2-3|TRBV4-1|TRBD2|15|many
CASSPYGTSPDTQYF
TGCGCCAGCAGCCCTTACGGGACTAGCCCAGATACGCAGTATTTT
>TRBJ2-7|TRBV3-1|-|16|many
CASSQEDRPSFYEQYF
TGTGCCAGCAGCCAAGAGGACAGACCCTCATTCTACGAGCAGTACTTC
>TRBJ1-1|TRBV30|-|13|many
CAWSVEENTEAFF
TGTGCCTGGAGTGTAGAGGAGAACACTGAAGCTTTCTTT
>TRBJ2-2|TRBV12-3/TRBV12-4|-|13|many
CASLRGYTGELFF
TGTGCCAGCCTAAGGGGTTACACCGGGGAGCTGTTTTTT
>TRBJ2-7|TRBV20-1|-|12|few
CSARAGTTEQYF
TGCAGTGCTAGAGCCGGGACAACCGAGCAGTACTTC
>TRBJ2-6|TRBV11-2|-|15|few
CASSLGISGANVLTF
TGTGCCAGCAGCTTAGGGATCTCTGGGGCCAACGTCCTGACTTTC
>TRBJ2-7|TRBV4-2|TRBD2|17|many
CASSQASGGAVSYEQYF
TGTGCCAGCAGCCAAGCTAGCGGGGGGGCCGTCTCATACGAGCAGTACTTC
>TRBJ2-7|TRBV6-1|-|15|few
CASTHLGAYGDEQYF
TGTGCCAGCACCCACCTCGGGGCTTACGGAGACGAGCAGTACTTC
>TRBJ1-6|TRBV7-2|-|18|few
CASSLALSGGWRNSPLHF
TGTGCCAGCAGCTTAGCGCTGTCGGGGGGCTGGCGGAATTCACCCCTCCACTTT
>TRBJ2-3|TRBV19|TRBD1|15|-
CASSIRDRALDTQYF
TGTGCCAGTAGTATCCGGGACAGGGCCTTAGATACGCAGTATTTT
>TRBJ2-7|TRBV11-2|TRBD1|12|-
CAIPGQGYEQYF
TGTGCCATCCCGGGACAGGGATACGAGCAGTACTTC
>TRBJ2-2|TRBV5-6|-|15|many
CASSLEAGRPGELFF
TGTGCCAGCAGCTTGGAGGCAGGACGTCCCGGGGAGCTGTTTTTT
>TRBJ2-3|TRBV12-3/TRBV12-4|-|11|-
CASSWSDTQYF
TGTGCCAGCAGTTGGAGCGATACGCAGTATTTT
>TRBJ1-2|TRBV20-1|-|12|-
CSARVPGDGYTF
TGCAGTGCTAGAGTCCCAGGGGATGGCTACACCTTC
>TRBJ2-3|TRBV15|TRBD1|15|few
CATSSRQGPPDTQYF
TGTGCCACCAGCAGCAGACAGGGGCCGCCAGATACGCAGTATTTT
>TRBJ2-2|TRBV7-8|-|16|few
CASSLGYRSNTGELFF
TGTGCCAGCAGCTTAGGATACAGGAGTAACACCGGGGAGCTGTTTTTT
>TRBJ2-2|TRBV6-1|TRBD1|15|-
CASSGTGIYTGELFF
TGTGCCAGCAGCGGGACAGGGATATACACCGGGGAGCTGTTTTTT
>TRBJ2-5|TRBV4-3|-|15|few
CASSQDVRAQETQYF
TGCGCCAGCAGCCAAGATGTGAGGGCCCAAGAGACCCAGTACTTC
>TRBJ2-3|TRBV12-3/TRBV12-4|-|14|few
CASSFDSRTDTQYF
TGTGCCAGCAGTTTTGATTCCAGAACAGATACGCAGTATTTT
>TRBJ2-7|TRBV12-3/TRBV12-4|TRBD2|20|many
CASSGNVLAGGPSGSYEQYF
TGTGCCAGCAGCGGAAACGTACTAGCGGGGGGCCCCTCAGGATCCTACGAGCAGTACTTC
>TRBJ2-2|TRBV25-1|-|11|-
CASIQGRELFF
TGTGCCAGCATTCAGGGGAGGGAGCTGTTTTTT
>TRBJ2-1|TRBV27|-|15|few
CASSLTPWSYNEQFF
TGTGCCAGCAGTTTAACACCCTGGTCCTACAATGAGCAGTTCTTC
>TRBJ2-3|TRBV6-1|TRBD2|14|-
CATIGGGAGDTQYF
TGTGCCACGATCGGCGGGGGGGCCGGAGATACGCAGTATTTT
>TRBJ1-2|TRBV7-9|TRBD1|13|few
CASSPGGTGGYTF
TGTGCCAGCAGCCCAGGGGGCACAGGAGGCTACACCTTC
>TRBJ2-5|TRBV28|TRBD1|14|-
CASSNRGRQETQYF
TGTGCCAGCAGTAACAGGGGGCGACAAGAGACCCAGTACTTC
>TRBJ2-7|TRBV27|TRBD1|13|few
CASSLDRARKQYF
TGTGCCAGCAGTTTGGACAGGGCTAGGAAGCAGTACTTC